This TCR beta chain derives from a study of T cell responses to AZD1222 COVID-19 vaccine. Findings of the study overall: Mostly white British, mostly female donors; authors suggested clonal diversity may be underestimated. Dominant CD4 TCR responses targeted spike regions 160-218 and 743-854.

Regarding this clone: What it binds is not known.

The data were produced by immunoSEQ multiplex PCR, yet TCRdb's version contains in-frame clones alone and is incomplete. Here the sample spans some 130,000 clones, 85% to 95% being singletons. This clonotype was obtained from an adult who received the AZD1222 COVID-19 vaccine. This sample comprised peripheral blood, obtained 28 days after the second AZD1222 dose.

The CDR3 sequence: CASSQDSNEKHYGYTF. CDR3 bases: TGCGCCAGCAGCCAAGATTCTAACGAGAAACACTATGGCTACACCTTC. The rearrangement joins TRBV4-1 to TRBJ1-2, with D hard to call. Trimming shortened V by 0 bases and J by 3 bases, and 14 bases separated the two germline ends. CDR3 length: 16 residues. Germline values: CDR1 MGHRA, CDR2 YSYEKL.